These 8 T cell receptor beta chains share one sample of origin, sequenced in a study of response to subunit inactivated influenza vaccine. TCRdb analysed the RT-PCR reads with MiXCR anew, one entry per CDR3 protein. The table records 800,000 to 1,000,000 distinct CDR3 sequences, around 21% of them present only once. The sequencing here drew on PBMCs from blood, taken around 5 days after vaccination. The receptors originated from a man aged 50 or older who received an inactivated influenza vaccine.

This clonotype came up a few times. The chain links TRBV5-6 to TRBJ2-1; 13 nucleotides line up with TRBD2. CDR1 is SGHDT and CDR2 is YYEEEE in the germline V gene. The CDR3 sequence is 18 residues long. V trimming: 6 bases; J trimming: 2 bases; junction bases outside the gene matches: 11. CDR3 region: CASNPPGLAGRAYNEQFF. The CDR3 DNA sequence: TGTGCCAGCAACCCTCCGGGACTAGCGGGAAGGGCCTACAATGAGCAGTTCTTC.

This clonotype was seen a handful of times. The chain uses TRBV4-3 and TRBJ1-1, with a possible D match to TRBD1 (5 bases). The CDR3 spans 18 residues. Per germline, CDR1 LGHNA and CDR2 YSLEER. V shed 1 base and J shed 1 base, with 19 bases lying between them. Written as DNA, the CDR3 is TGCGCCAGCAGCCAAGGGGGCCATCCCGGGACCCAGAACACTGAAGCTTTCTTT. This sequence encodes CASSQGGHPGTQNTEAFF.

The V call is TRBV6-1, the J call TRBJ2-1; D gene ambiguous. CDR3 length equals 15 residues. CDR1 is MNHNS and CDR2 is SASEGT in the germline V gene. Trimming removed 6 bases from V and 3 bases from J, with 15 bases in between. DNA for the CDR3: TGTGCCAGCAGCCCCACCCGGGTCTTCTACAATGAGCAGTTCTTC. Its protein is CASSPTRVFYNEQFF.

The chain uses TRBV6-1 and TRBJ2-3; tentatively, D is TRBD2 (5 bases). Germline V gives CDR1 MNHNS, CDR2 SASEGT. The V end was cut by 2 bases, the J end by 2 bases, with 14 bases between. CDR3 length: 16 amino acids. The CDR3: CASSEPHAGLTDTQYF. The CDR3, as DNA: TGTGCCAGCAGTGAACCCCATGCGGGTCTCACAGATACGCAGTATTTT.

This clonotype came up a few times. The rearrangement links TRBV3-1 to TRBJ1-3, with no clear D. V was clipped by 4 bases and J by 4 bases, with 8 bases between them. The germline CDR1 and CDR2 sequences are LGHDT and YNNKEL (reference sequence). The CDR3 is made up of 13 amino acids. CDR3 nucleotide sequence: TGTGCCAGCAGCCCCTCAAACGGAAACACCATATATTTT. Protein: CASSPSNGNTIYF.

The chain recombines TRBV5-1 with TRBJ2-2; possibly TRBD1 for D (6 bases). There are 16 residues in the CDR3. V was clipped by 5 bases and J by 0 bases, with 14 bases between them. Germline values: CDR1 SGHRS, CDR2 YFSETQ. CDR3 nucleotides: TGCGCCAGCAGAAATCAACAGGGATCGAACACCGGGGAGCTGTTTTTT. This encodes CASRNQQGSNTGELFF. The whole variable domain, remainder taken from reference TRBV5-1 and TRBJ2-2, is KAGVTQTPRYLIKTRGQQVTLSCSPISGHRSVSWYQQTPGQGLQFLFEYFSETQRNKGNFPGRFSGRQFSNSRSEMNVSTLELGDSALYLCASRNQQGSNTGELFFGEGSRLTVL.

V and J are TRBV10-3 and TRBJ1-2; maybe TRBD1 (6 bases). The CDR3 consists of 14 residues. The germline gives CDR1 ENHRY, CDR2 SYGVKD. The germline V and J ends were trimmed by 6 bases and 8 bases, with 19 bases remaining between them. The CDR3 reads CAISINIEQGGYTF. CDR3 in DNA: TGTGCCATCAGCATAAACATAGAACAGGGAGGCTACACCTTC.

The chain carries TRBV12-3 or TRBV12-4 and TRBJ2-7; 9 bases fit TRBD2. The CDR3 runs 15 residues. V gave up 6 bases and J gave up 2 bases; unmatched junction bases: 8. CDR3 sequence (DNA): TGTGCCAGCAGCATAGCGGGGGCCGTAACCTACGAGCAGTACTTC. Translating gives CASSIAGAVTYEQYF.